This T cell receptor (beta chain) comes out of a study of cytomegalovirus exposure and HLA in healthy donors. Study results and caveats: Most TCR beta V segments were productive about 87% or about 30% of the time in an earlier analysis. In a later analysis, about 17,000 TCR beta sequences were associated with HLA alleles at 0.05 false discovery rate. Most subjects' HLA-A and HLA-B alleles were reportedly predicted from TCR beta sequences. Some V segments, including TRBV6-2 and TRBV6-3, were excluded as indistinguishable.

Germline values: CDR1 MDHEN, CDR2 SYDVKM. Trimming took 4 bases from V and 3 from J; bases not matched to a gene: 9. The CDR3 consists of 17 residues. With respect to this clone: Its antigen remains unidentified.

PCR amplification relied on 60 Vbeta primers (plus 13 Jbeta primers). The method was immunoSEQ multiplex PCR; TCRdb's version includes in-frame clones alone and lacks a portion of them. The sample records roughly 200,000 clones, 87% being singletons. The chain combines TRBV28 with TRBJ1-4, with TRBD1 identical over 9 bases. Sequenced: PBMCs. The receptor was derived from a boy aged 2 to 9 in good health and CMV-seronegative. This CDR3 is CASSSWDRENSNEKLFF. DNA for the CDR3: TGTGCCAGCAGTTCCTGGGACAGGGAGAATTCTAATGAAAAACTGTTTTTT. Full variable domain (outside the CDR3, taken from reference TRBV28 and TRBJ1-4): DVKVTQSSRYLVKRTGEKVFLECVQDMDHENMFWYRQDPGLGLRLIYFSYDVKMKEKGDIPEGYSVSREKKERFSLILESASTNQTSMYLCASSSWDRENSNEKLFFGSGTQLSVL.